This record concerns one T cell receptor (beta chain) sequence. This sample is drawn from a study of metastatic and nonmetastatic thyroid tumors. Each patient came to thyroid surgery without any prior treatment (of any kind). Via MiXCR, TCRdb re-called the PCR reads. The table lists roughly 5,000 clones, approximately 29% of them singletons. The ends lost 1 base at V and 3 bases at J; junction bases unmatched: 0. The CDR3 runs to 14 residues. From germline, CDR1 is MNHEY and CDR2 SMNVEV (reference sequence). Material for sequencing was adjacent normal tissue. The rearrangement joins TRBV27 to TRBJ2-7, with 10 bases fitting TRBD1. The origin of this receptor is a female donor with papillary thyroid cancer or a benign thyroid nodule (not recorded which). Some clones in this sample may be carry-over from other donors' samples. The CDR3 nucleotides are TGTGCCAGCAGTTTATGGACAGGGGGCTACGAGCAGTACTTC. Its protein product is CASSLWTGGYEQYF.